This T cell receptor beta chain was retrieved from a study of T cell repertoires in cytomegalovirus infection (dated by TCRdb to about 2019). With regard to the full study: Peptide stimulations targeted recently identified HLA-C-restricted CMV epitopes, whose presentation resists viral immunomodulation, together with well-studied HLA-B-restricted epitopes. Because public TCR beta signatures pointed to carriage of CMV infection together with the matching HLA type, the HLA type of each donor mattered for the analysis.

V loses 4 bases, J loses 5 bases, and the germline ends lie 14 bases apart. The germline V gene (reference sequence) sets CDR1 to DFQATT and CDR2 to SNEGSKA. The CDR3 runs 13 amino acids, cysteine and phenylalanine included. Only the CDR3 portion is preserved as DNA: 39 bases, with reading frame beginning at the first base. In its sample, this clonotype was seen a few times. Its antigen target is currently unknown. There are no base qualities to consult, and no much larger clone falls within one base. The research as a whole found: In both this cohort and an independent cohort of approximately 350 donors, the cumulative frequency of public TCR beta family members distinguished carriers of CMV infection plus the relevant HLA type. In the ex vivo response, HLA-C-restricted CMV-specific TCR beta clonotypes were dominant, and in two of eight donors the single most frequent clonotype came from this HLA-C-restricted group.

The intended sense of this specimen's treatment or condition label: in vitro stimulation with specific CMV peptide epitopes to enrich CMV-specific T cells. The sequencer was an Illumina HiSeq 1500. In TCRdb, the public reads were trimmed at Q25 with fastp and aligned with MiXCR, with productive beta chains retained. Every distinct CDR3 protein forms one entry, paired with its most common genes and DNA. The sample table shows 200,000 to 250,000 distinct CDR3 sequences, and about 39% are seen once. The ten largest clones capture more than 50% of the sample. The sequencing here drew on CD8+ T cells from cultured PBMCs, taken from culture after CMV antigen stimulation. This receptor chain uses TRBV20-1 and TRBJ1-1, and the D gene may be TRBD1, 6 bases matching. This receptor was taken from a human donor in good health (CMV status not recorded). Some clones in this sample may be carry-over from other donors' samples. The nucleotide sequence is TGCAGTGCTACCGATCCAGGGGATACTGAAGCTTTCTTT. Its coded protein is CSATDPGDTEAFF.